Sequencing of this T cell receptor beta chain was carried out in a study of blood T cell repertoires in COVID-19. On the study more broadly: T cells, B-cell-depleted T cells, or PBMCs supplied cDNA or gDNA.

Seattle patient enrollment occurred during active infection, with longitudinal follow-up thereafter. Clones were read by immunoSEQ multiplex PCR, and TCRdb kept only the in-frame ones, dropping some. This sample has roughly 500,000 clones; roughly 87% occur once, and the top ten carry roughly 0.84%. This TCR was sampled from a man aged 18 to 30 with COVID-19, enrolled during active disease. The specimen sequenced was peripheral blood.

For the CDR3, the DNA is TGTGCCACCAGCAGAGATGCGGCGAGGAGTGGTGAGCAGTTCTTC. Translation gives CATSRDAARSGEQFF. This sequence joins TRBV15 and TRBJ2-1; D remains ambiguous. CDR1 and CDR2 (germline): LNHNV, YYDKDF (reference sequence). CDR3 length: 15 amino acids. V gave up 0 bases and J gave up 9 bases, with 15 bases separating them.